This TCR beta chain derives from a study of blood T cell repertoires in COVID-19. The CDR3 is 14 residues long. V shed 4 bases and J shed 6 bases, with 16 bases lying between them. Per germline, CDR1 SGHRS and CDR2 YFSETQ. This clone was picked up a small number of times. The method was immunoSEQ multiplex PCR; TCRdb's version includes in-frame clones alone and lacks a portion of them. This table holds about 180,000 clones, roughly 84% found once. The sample comprised peripheral blood. V and J are TRBV5-1 and TRBJ1-1; D call uncertain. This TCR was sampled from a person aged 65 to 79 with COVID-19, enrolled during active disease. This CDR3 reads CASSGRENHAEAFF. For the CDR3, the DNA is TGCGCCAGCAGCGGTCGGGAGAATCACGCTGAAGCTTTCTTT.